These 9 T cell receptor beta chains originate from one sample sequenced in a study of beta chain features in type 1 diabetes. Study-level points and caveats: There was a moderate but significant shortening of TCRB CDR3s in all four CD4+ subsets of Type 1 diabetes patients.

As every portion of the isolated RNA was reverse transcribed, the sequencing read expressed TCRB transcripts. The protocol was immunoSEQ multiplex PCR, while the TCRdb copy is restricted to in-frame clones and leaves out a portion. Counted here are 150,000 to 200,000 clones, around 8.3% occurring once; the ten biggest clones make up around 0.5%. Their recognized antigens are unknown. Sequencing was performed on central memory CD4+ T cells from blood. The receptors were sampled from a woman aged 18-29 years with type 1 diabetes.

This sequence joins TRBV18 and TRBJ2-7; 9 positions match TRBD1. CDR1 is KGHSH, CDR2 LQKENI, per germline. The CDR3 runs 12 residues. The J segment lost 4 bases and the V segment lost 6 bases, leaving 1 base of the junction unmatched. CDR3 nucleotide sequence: TGTGCCAGCTCGGGACAGGGATACGAGCAGTACTTC. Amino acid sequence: CASSGQGYEQYF.

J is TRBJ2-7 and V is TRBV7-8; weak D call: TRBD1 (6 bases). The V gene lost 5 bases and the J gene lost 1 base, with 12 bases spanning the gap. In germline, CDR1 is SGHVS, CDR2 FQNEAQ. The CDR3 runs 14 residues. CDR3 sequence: CASSQRQASYEQYF. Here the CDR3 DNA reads TGTGCCAGCAGCCAGCGACAGGCGTCCTACGAGCAGTACTTC.

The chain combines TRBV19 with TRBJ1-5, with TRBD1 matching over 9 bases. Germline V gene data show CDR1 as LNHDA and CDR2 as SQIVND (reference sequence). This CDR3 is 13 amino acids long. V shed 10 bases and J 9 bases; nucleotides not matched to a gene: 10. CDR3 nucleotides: TGTGCCACCGGGGACAGGGAGATTCGGCCCCAGCATTTT. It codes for CATGDREIRPQHF.

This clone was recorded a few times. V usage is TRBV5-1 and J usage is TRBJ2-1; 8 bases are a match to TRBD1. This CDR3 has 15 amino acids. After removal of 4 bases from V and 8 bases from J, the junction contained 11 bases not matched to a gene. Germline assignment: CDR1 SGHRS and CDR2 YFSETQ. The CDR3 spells CASSIDTRGLDEQFF. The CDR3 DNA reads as TGCGCCAGCAGCATTGATACCAGGGGGCTAGATGAGCAGTTCTTC.

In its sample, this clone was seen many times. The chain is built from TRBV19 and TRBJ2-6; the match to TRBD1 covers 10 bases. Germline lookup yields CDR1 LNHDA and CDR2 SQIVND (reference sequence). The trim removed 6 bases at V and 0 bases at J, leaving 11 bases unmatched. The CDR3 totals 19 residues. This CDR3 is CASSAGGQGGRSGANVLTF. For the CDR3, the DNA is TGTGCCAGTAGCGCCGGCGGACAGGGGGGACGCTCTGGGGCCAACGTCCTGACTTTC.

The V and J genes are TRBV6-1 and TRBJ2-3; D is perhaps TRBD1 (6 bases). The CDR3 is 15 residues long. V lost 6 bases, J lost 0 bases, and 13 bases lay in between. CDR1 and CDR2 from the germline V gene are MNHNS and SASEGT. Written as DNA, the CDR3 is TGTGCCAGCAGCCTGGGACACCCAAGCACAGATACGCAGTATTTT. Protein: CASSLGHPSTDTQYF.

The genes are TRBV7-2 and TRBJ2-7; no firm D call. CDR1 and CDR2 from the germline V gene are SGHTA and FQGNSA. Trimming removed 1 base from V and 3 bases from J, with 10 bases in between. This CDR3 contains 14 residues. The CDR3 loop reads CASSLGAQHYEQYF. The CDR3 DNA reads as TGTGCCAGCAGCTTAGGAGCGCAACACTACGAGCAGTACTTC.

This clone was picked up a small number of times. The CDR3, as DNA: TGTGCCAGCAGCTTAGGGACAGGCACTGAAGCTTTCTTT. It encodes CASSLGTGTEAFF. The rearrangement joins TRBV7-3 to TRBJ1-1; 8 bases are a match to TRBD1. CDR3 length: 13 residues. Trimming cost V 2 bases and J 4 bases; bases outside gene matches: 0. Germline-derived CDR1 and CDR2 are SGHTA and FQGTGA.

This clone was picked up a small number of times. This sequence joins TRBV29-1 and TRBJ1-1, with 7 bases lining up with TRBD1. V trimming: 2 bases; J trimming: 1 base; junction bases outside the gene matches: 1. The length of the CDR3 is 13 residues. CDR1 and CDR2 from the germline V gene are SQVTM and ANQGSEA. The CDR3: CSVERDRNTEAFF. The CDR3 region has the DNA TGCAGCGTTGAACGGGACAGGAACACTGAAGCTTTCTTT.